This TCR beta chain appears in the sequencing data of a study of T cell responses to AZD1222 COVID-19 vaccine. Profiling relied on immunoSEQ multiplex PCR, and the TCRdb table lists in-frame clones only, not all of them. The top ten clones hold roughly 6.9% of a sample with about 170,000 clones, roughly nine tenths of them seen once. Notes on this clone: Its antigen remains unidentified.

Notes on the study in general: Reportedly, close to half of spike-specific TCRs are directed against unmutated variant regions.

In germline, CDR1 is LGHDT, CDR2 YNNKEL (reference sequence). This CDR3 is 17 amino acids long. Trimming took 2 bases from V and 2 from J; bases not matched to a gene: 9. This rearrangement joins TRBV3-1 (or the pseudogene TRBV3-2) to TRBJ2-3, with 8 bases matching TRBD1. The sequence came from an adult in good health. Source: peripheral blood, taken on day 0 of AZD1222 vaccination. As DNA, the CDR3 is TGTGCCAGCAGCCAAAGCTCTCCGGGACAGGACACAGATACGCAGTATTTT. Residues: CASSQSSPGQDTDTQYF.